This T cell receptor beta chain was recovered during a study of blood T cells in healthy people across ages. V gave up 3 bases and J gave up 1 base, with 19 bases separating them. Germline V lookup: CDR1 SGHRS, CDR2 YFSETQ. The CDR3 spans 18 residues. Next came a second PCR, run for about 6 to 12 cycles, which used a sample-barcoded 5' primer along with a J-beta primer mix. A single record per CDR3 protein comes from TCRdb applying MiXCR to the 5' RACE reads. Of over 500,000 distinct CDR3 sequences listed, 40% to 65% are singletons. The TCR was taken from a woman aged 80 or over in good health. The chain is built from TRBV5-1 and TRBJ2-2; possible D gene TRBD2, 6 bases. Sequences were obtained from blood. The CDR3 region has the DNA TGCGCCAGCAGCTCCGGGATAGCGCCAGCGGGGAACACCGGGGAGCTGTTTTTT. This translates into CASSSGIAPAGNTGELFF.